Listed below are T cell receptor beta chains from one sample, sequenced in a study of shared clonotypes between healthy human individuals. The assay was immunoSEQ multiplex PCR, and TCRdb's table has in-frame clones only and misses some. Seen here are roughly 1,000,000 clones, about four fifths observed once, and the top ten hold under 0.6%. Sequenced material: memory CD4+ T cells from PBMCs. The source is a man between 18 and 29 years old in good health. Some clones in this sample may be carry-over from other donors' samples. The CDR3 runs from the conserved cysteine through the conserved F or W. D genes are given only for firm matches. Some rows mark clone size as missing; the rest say once, few, many or name a class of expanded clone.

v_call	j_call	clone_size	cdr3_length	d_call	cdr3_nt	cdr3_aa
TRBV7-6	TRBJ2-5	.	14	.	TGTGCCAGCAGCACCACGGGAGTTTCAGAGACCCAGTACTTC	CASSTTGVSETQYF
TRBV7-2	TRBJ1-5	.	13	.	TGTGCCAGCAGCTTAGGGCGGGCTCAGCCCCAGCATTTT	CASSLGRAQPQHF
TRBV6-5	TRBJ1-1	few	15	.	TGTGCCAGCAGTTACTCGAGACGGCGGAACACTGAAGCTTTCTTT	CASSYSRRRNTEAFF
TRBV15	TRBJ2-3	few	16	TRBD1	TGTGCCACCAGCAGAGATAAGAAGGGGGCTGGAGATACGCAGTATTTT	CATSRDKKGAGDTQYF
TRBV28	TRBJ1-2	few	12	.	TGTGCCAGCGTAGACAGCAACTATGGCTACACCTTC	CASVDSNYGYTF
TRBV5-1	TRBJ2-5	.	14	.	TGCGCCAGCAGTCAAGACAGGTCCGGGAAGACCCAGTACTTC	CASSQDRSGKTQYF
TRBV15	TRBJ2-5	.	14	.	TGTGCCACCAGCAGGTTGTCAGGCCAAGAGACCCAGTACTTC	CATSRLSGQETQYF
TRBV7-3	TRBJ2-1	few	16	TRBD2	TGTGCCAGCAGCTTAGAACTAGCGCCTCCTTACAATGAGCAGTTCTTC	CASSLELAPPYNEQFF
TRBV4-1	TRBJ1-4	.	14	.	TGCGCCAGCAGCCAAGCAGGGGTAGGGGAAAAACTGTTTTTT	CASSQAGVGEKLFF
TRBV7-9	TRBJ2-5	.	16	TRBD2	TGTGCCAGCAGCTTAATGGATAACGGGAGGTTAGAGACCCAGTACTTC	CASSLMDNGRLETQYF
TRBV10-2	TRBJ2-7	.	14	TRBD2	TGCGCCAGCAGACTCACAGCGGGAAGCTACGAGCAGTACTTC	CASRLTAGSYEQYF
TRBV20-1	TRBJ2-1	.	11	.	TGCAGTGCCCCACCCGACGATGAGCAGTTCTTC	CSAPPDDEQFF
TRBV19	TRBJ2-1	.	16	TRBD1	TGTGCCAGTAGTATACCAGGACAGGGATTCCGGGGGGAGCAGTTCTTC	CASSIPGQGFRGEQFF
TRBV28	TRBJ2-3	once	14	.	TGTGCCAGCCGCCCAGGGTCCCTCTTGGATACGCAGTATTTT	CASRPGSLLDTQYF
TRBV4-1	TRBJ2-4	.	18	TRBD2	TGCGCCAGCAGCCAAGGCCTGGCGGGAGGTTCGGCCAAAAACATTCAGTACTTC	CASSQGLAGGSAKNIQYF
TRBV28	TRBJ1-1	once	15	TRBD1	TGTGCCAGCAAACCCTGGCAGGGGGCGCGAACTGAAGCTTTCTTT	CASKPWQGARTEAFF
TRBV7-8	TRBJ2-3	.	14	.	TGTGCCAGCAGCTTAGGCAGGAGCACAGATACGCAGTATTTT	CASSLGRSTDTQYF
TRBV2	TRBJ2-7	.	12	.	TGTGCCAGCAGGGAACTGTCCGGGGGGCAGTACTTC	CASRELSGGQYF
TRBV28	TRBJ2-7	.	12	TRBD1	TGTGCCATCCGGGACAGATCCTACGAGCAGTACTTC	CAIRDRSYEQYF
TRBV11-1	TRBJ2-1	.	19	.	TGTGCCAGCAGCTTCGGCATCCAGCCGGGGCTAGCATTCTACAATGAGCAGTTCTTC	CASSFGIQPGLAFYNEQFF
TRBV5-1	TRBJ2-5	.	15	.	TGCGCCAGCAGCTTGGGACGGATCGACCAAGAGACCCAGTACTTC	CASSLGRIDQETQYF
TRBV28	TRBJ1-2	.	12	TRBD1	TGTGCCGGGGGGGACAGGGTAATTGGCTACACCTTC	CAGGDRVIGYTF
TRBV7-2	TRBJ1-6	.	14	.	TGTGCCAGCAGCTCTACGCCCTATAATTCACCCCTCCACTTT	CASSSTPYNSPLHF
TRBV7-9	TRBJ2-3	.	17	.	TGTGCCCCCCCTTTTACATCGTCACAGCTCTACATGGGTACGCAGTATTTT	CAPPFTSSQLYMGTQYF
TRBV9	TRBJ2-6	.	17	TRBD1	TGTGCCAGCAGCGCTGGGACAGGGGGTTCTGGGGCCAACGTCCTGACTTTC	CASSAGTGGSGANVLTF
TRBV7-2	TRBJ2-1	.	14	.	TGTGCCAGCAGCTTAGGGGCAGCGTTCAATGAGCAGTTCTTC	CASSLGAAFNEQFF
TRBV30	TRBJ1-5	.	14	.	TGTGCCTGGAGTGTAGTTACCAGAAATCAGCCCCAGCATTTT	CAWSVVTRNQPQHF
TRBV5-6	TRBJ1-1	.	15	TRBD1	TGTGCCAGCAGCTGGCGGGCAGGGGGGGCCACTGAAGCTTTCTTT	CASSWRAGGATEAFF
TRBV27	TRBJ2-3	.	16	TRBD2	TGTGCCAGCATCAAAAGACTAGCGGAGAGCACAGATACGCAGTATTTT	CASIKRLAESTDTQYF
TRBV7-2	TRBJ2-5	once	16	.	TGTGCCAGCAGGACAATCGCGGGGGCGAGGGGGGAGACCCAGTACTTC	CASRTIAGARGETQYF
TRBV28	TRBJ1-1	.	12	.	TGTGCCATCCAAGGGGGGATCGGTGAAGCTTTCTTT	CAIQGGIGEAFF
TRBV5-1	TRBJ2-3	.	14	.	TGCGCCAGCAGCCTCGGACAGAGGGCAGATACGCAGTATTTT	CASSLGQRADTQYF
TRBV7-9	TRBJ1-1	.	15	TRBD1	TGTGCCAGCAGCCCGGGACAGGGTTGGAGCACTGAAGCTTTCTTT	CASSPGQGWSTEAFF
TRBV6-6	TRBJ2-1	.	11	.	TGTGCCAGCAGTTACGAGGGGAACCAGTTCTTC	CASSYEGNQFF
TRBV6-6	TRBJ1-5	.	15	TRBD1	TGTGCCAGCAGGCAGGGGGTTTTGAACAATCAGCCCCAGCATTTT	CASRQGVLNNQPQHF
TRBV19	TRBJ1-5	once	14	.	TGTGCCAGTAGGGCGTGGGGGTTGGGTCAGCCCCAGCATTTT	CASRAWGLGQPQHF
TRBV19	TRBJ2-4	.	14	.	TGTGCCAGTAGTATAGGGCTCGTGGGGGCCATTCAGTACTTC	CASSIGLVGAIQYF